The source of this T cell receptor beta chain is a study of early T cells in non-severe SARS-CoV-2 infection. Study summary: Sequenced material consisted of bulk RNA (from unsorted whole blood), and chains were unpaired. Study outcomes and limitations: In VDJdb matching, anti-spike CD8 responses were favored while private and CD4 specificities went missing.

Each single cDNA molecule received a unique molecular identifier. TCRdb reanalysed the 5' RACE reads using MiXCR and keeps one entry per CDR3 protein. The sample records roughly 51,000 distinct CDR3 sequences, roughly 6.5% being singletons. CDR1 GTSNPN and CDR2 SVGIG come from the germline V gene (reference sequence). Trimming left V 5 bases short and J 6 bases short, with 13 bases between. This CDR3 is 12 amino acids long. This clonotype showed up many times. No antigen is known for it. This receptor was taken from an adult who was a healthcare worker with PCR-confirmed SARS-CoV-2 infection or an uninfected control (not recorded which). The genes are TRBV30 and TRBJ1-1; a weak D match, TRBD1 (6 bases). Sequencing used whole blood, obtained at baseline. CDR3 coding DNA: TGTGCCTGGGCCCCGGGGGCCGCTGAAGCTTTCTTT. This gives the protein CAWAPGAAEAFF.